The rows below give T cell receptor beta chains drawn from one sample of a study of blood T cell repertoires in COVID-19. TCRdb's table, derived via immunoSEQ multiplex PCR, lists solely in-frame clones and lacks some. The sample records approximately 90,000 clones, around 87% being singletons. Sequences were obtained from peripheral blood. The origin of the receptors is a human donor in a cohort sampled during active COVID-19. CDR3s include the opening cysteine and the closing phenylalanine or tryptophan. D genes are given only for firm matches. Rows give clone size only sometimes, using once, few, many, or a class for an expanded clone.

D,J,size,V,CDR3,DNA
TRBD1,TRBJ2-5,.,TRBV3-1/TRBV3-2,CASSRPTPTGKETQYF,TGTGCCAGCAGCCGGCCGACACCGACAGGGAAAGAGACCCAGTACTTC
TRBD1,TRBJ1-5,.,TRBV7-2,CASSWDRGNQPQHF,TGTGCCAGCAGCTGGGACAGGGGCAATCAGCCCCAGCATTTT
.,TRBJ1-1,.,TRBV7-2,CASSLGDLLTEAFF,TGTGCCAGCAGCTTAGGAGACTTGCTCACTGAAGCTTTCTTT
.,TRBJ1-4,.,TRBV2,CASKGVNEKLFF,TGTGCCAGCAAAGGGGTTAATGAAAAACTGTTTTTT
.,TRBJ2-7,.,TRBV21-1,CASSKGKNRGRRTYEQYF,TGTGCCAGCAGCAAAGGAAAGAACAGGGGCCGACGAACCTACGAGCAGTACTTC
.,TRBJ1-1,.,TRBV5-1,CASSLGGGARTEAFF,TGCGCCAGCAGCCTGGGGGGAGGGGCCCGCACTGAAGCTTTCTTT
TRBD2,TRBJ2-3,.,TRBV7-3,CASSKASGGRYTDTQYF,TGTGCCAGCAGCAAAGCTAGCGGGGGACGTTACACAGATACGCAGTATTTT
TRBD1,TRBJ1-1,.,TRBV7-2,CASSLGTGGHTEAFF,TGTGCCAGCAGCCTGGGGACAGGGGGCCACACTGAAGCTTTCTTT
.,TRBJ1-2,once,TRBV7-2,CASSFATLDYGYTF,TGTGCCAGCAGCTTCGCCACTTTGGACTATGGCTACACCTTC
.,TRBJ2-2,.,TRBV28,CASSQGTNTGELFF,TGTGCCAGCAGCCAGGGGACGAATACCGGGGAGCTGTTTTTT
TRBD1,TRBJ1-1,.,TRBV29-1,CSVGQGTEAFF,TGCAGCGTAGGACAGGGGACTGAAGCTTTCTTT
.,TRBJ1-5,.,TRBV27,CASTPGRGWNQPQHF,TGTGCCAGCACCCCAGGCAGGGGATGGAATCAGCCCCAGCATTTT
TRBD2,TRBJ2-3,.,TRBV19,CASSSPPLAGSTDTQYF,TGTGCCAGTAGTTCCCCCCCACTAGCGGGGAGCACAGATACGCAGTATTTT
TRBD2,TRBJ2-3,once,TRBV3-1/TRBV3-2,CASSPGAGGTDTQYF,TGTGCCAGCAGTCCCGGAGCGGGGGGGACAGATACGCAGTATTTT
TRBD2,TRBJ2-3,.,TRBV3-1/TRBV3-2,CASHAGGAADTQYF,TGTGCCAGCCACGCGGGGGGCGCAGCAGATACGCAGTATTTT
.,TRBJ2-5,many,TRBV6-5,CASSYFKGGHQETQYF,TGTGCCAGCAGTTACTTCAAAGGCGGGCACCAAGAGACCCAGTACTTC
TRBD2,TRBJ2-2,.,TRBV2,CASRASTSGGAGELFF,TGTGCCAGCCGAGCCTCGACTAGCGGGGGGGCCGGGGAGCTGTTTTTT
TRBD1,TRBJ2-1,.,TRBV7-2,CASSPGGQGAPNEQFF,TGTGCCAGCAGCCCAGGAGGACAGGGGGCGCCCAATGAGCAGTTCTTC
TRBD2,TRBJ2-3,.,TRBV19,CASSIRRGGSDTQYF,TGTGCCAGTAGTATTCGCCGGGGGGGATCAGATACGCAGTATTTT
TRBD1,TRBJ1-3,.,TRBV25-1,CASSPGQGSGNTIYF,TGTGCCAGTTCTCCGGGACAGGGTTCTGGAAACACCATATATTTT